This T cell receptor (beta chain) was retrieved from a study of PD-L1 blockade in urothelial cancer. The trim removed 5 bases at V and 9 bases at J, leaving 7 bases unmatched. Germline CDR1 reads MDHEN; CDR2 reads SYDVKM. This CDR3 has 13 residues. Produced via immunoSEQ multiplex PCR; TCRdb's table is partial and in-frame only. This table holds 70,000 to 75,000 clones, roughly 90% found once. Time point noted: pretreatment peripheral blood. This chain links TRBV28 with TRBJ2-1; TRBD2 aligns across 7 bases. This specimen was PBMCs, taken around atezolizumab (anti-PD-L1) treatment. This TCR derives from a man aged 65 to 85 with urothelial cancer. The CDR3: CASSGASGGEQFF. The CDR3, as DNA: TGTGCCAGCAGTGGGGCCTCGGGGGGTGAGCAGTTCTTC.